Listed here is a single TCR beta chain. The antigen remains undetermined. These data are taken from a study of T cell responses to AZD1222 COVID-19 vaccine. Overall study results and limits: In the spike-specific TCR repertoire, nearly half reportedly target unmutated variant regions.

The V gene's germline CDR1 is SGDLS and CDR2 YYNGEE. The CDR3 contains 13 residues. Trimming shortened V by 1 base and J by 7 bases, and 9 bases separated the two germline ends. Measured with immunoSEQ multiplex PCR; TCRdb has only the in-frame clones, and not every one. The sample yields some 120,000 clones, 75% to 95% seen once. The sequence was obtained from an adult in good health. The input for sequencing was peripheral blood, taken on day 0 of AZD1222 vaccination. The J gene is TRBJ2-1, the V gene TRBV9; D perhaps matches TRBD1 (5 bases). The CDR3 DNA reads TGTGCCAGCAGCGTATCCAGGGTTAATGAGCAGTTCTTC. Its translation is CASSVSRVNEQFF.